Sequencing of this TCR beta chain was carried out in a study of blood T cells in healthy people across ages (dated by TCRdb to 2015 to 2017). Regarding the study in general: In model experiments, roughly one uniquely barcoded TCR beta cDNA molecule per two T cells was captured by template switching. Using deep sequencing normalized with unique cDNA molecular identifiers, the study measured how TCR beta repertoire diversity changes with age. Donors were grouped into four age groups: young (average approximately 15 years), middle-aged (39), aged (roughly 62) and long-lived (roughly 80). To avoid experimental bias, donors of different ages were spread randomly across the sequencing lanes. The study analyzed two additional independent replicas of 1 million unique cDNA reads from the same blood draw for two donors, one aged 18 to 30 and one aged 80 or older.

Unmatched junction bases come to 5, with V trimmed by 0 bases and J by 5 bases. The germline V gene encodes CDR1 SGHTA and CDR2 FQGNSA. Reading from cysteine to phenylalanine, the CDR3 counts 16 amino acids. Only the CDR3 DNA is retained, 48 bases long and in frame from the first base. The library was generated by 5' RACE. The run used an Illumina HiSeq 2500. A second PCR of about 7 to 12 cycles was performed with a sample-barcoded 5' primer and a J-beta primer mix. A template-switch 5' adaptor carrying 12 random nucleotides introduced a unique molecular identifier onto each TCR beta cDNA molecule. Each sample yielded at least 3 million CDR3-containing paired-end reads. All of the RNA was converted into first-strand cDNA using the Mint cDNA synthesis kit, with a TRBC-specific oligonucleotide serving as the primer. After uracil-DNA glycosylase treatment, a first 18-cycle PCR used universal primers M1SS and BC2_uni_R on all cDNA. Per the authors' processing: Each sample was normalized by randomly selecting 1 million high-quality reads, each carrying a distinct molecular identifier. Reads sharing molecular identifiers were discarded rather than binned into consensus sequences. MiTCR, set to a Q25 quality threshold and the strictest error-elimination algorithm, was used for CDR3 identification, clonotype clustering and error correction. A nonparametric unseen species model using Euler transformation provided a lower-bound estimate of total TCR beta diversity. TCRdb reanalyzed the raw reads on its own, using fastp at Q25 for trimming and MiXCR for clone calling, and kept in-frame beta chains. One record per CDR3 amino acid sequence lists the most common genes and DNA. TCRdb, rather than the study authors, made the V and J calls. The sample yields hundreds of thousands of distinct CDR3 sequences; more than 55% were counted once. Together, the top ten hold roughly 24% of the sample.

What the research found in general, with its limitations: Bulk unsorted PBMC profiling prevented conclusive comparison of naive and antigen-experienced compartments. The percentage of naive T cells measured by flow cytometry correlated strongly with observed TCR beta diversity. Because the CMV infection status of the donors was unknown, age-related changes in expanded clonotypes may potentially have been confounded. As age increased, observed TCR beta diversity per million T cells dropped in a roughly linear way, and a significant reduction was already evident by age about 36. Compared with the aged group, the long-lived group had more naive CD4+ T cells, fewer expanded clones and increased TCR diversity, suggesting age selection. Total diversity estimates from one million sequenced T cells were considered lower bounds and underestimates.

Donors were approximately 42 systemically healthy Caucasian individuals from Russia aged roughly 6 to 90 years. Around 10 milliliters of peripheral blood were collected from each donor into EDTA-treated Vacutainer tubes. Ficoll-Paque density-gradient centrifugation was used to isolate PBMCs, with at least 7 million per sample. Trizol reagent was used to extract total RNA from PBMCs, with at least 5.5 micrograms per sample. The percentages of naive CD45RAhigh/CD27high T cells were determined by flow cytometry on a PBMC aliquot from every donor. Details on this clonotype: No cognate antigen has been identified for it. No much larger clone is present one base from it, and per-base qualities are unavailable.

This clonotype originated in a man aged 35-49 years in good health. The chain is assembled from TRBV7-2 and TRBJ2-1; 9 nucleotides in the junction match TRBD2. The sample taken for sequencing was blood. The CDR3 corresponds to CASSLAPSGRNNEQFF. Here is the DNA: TGTGCCAGCAGCTTAGCGCCGAGCGGGAGGAACAATGAGCAGTTCTTC.